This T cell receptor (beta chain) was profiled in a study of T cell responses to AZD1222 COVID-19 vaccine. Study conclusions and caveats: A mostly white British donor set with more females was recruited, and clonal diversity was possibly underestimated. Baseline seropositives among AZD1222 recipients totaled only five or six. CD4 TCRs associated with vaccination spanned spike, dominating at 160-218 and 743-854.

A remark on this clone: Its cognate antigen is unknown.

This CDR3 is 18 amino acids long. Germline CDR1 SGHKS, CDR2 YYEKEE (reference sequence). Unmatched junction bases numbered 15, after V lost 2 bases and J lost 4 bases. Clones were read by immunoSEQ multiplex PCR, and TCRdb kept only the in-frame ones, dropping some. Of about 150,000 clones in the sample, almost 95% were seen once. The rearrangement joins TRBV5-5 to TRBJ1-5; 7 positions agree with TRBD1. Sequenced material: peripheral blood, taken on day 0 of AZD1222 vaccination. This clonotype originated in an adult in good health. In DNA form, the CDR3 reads TGTGCCAGCAGCTTACGCCTGAGGAGGGGGCGCAAAAATCAGCCCCAGCATTTT. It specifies CASSLRLRRGRKNQPQHF.